This T cell receptor (beta chain) was captured by sequencing in a study of blood T cell repertoires in COVID-19. Study-level background: Acute and convalescent COVID-19 specimens originated in the United States, Italy and Spain. T cells, B-cell-depleted T cells, or PBMCs supplied cDNA or gDNA.

Seattle patients were enrolled during active infection and followed longitudinally. Per the original data handling: Quantification of nucleated cells was approximated via reference gene primer amplification. Clones were sequenced by immunoSEQ multiplex PCR, and TCRdb holds only the in-frame ones, with some missing. That table furnishes V, J and clone size, whereas the DNA furnished D and trimming. This repertoire shows about 220,000 clones, around 85% found once; its top ten account for approximately 2.3%. This CDR3 has 12 residues. Trimming took off 2 bases at V and 5 bases at J, with 7 bases between the two ends. The germline V gene has CDR1 LNHNV and CDR2 YYDKDF (reference sequence).

The sample was peripheral blood. V gene TRBV15 combines with J gene TRBJ2-7, with a tentative D call TRBD1 (6 bases). The clonotype comes from a woman between 65 and 79 years old with COVID-19, enrolled during active disease. CDR3 in amino acids: CATSRSGDEQYF. CDR3 coding DNA: TGTGCCACCAGCAGATCAGGGGACGAGCAGTACTTC.